The 14 T cell receptor beta chains reported below all come from one sample, sequenced in a study of regulatory T cells in long-lasting Graves disease. The time point denotes: persistent/refractory GD, antithyroid drugs over 5 years with positive TRAb. Isolated PBMC RNA provided the starting material for the TCR library. To make TCR beta libraries, researchers used iRepertoire HTBI primers and Arm-PCR of CDR3 regions. In TCRdb, the multiplex PCR reads were re-called with MiXCR into one record per CDR3 protein. The sample carries 420,000 or so distinct CDR3 sequences, 23% recorded once. This specimen consisted of peripheral blood mononuclear cells (PBMCs), obtained when the disease was refractory, from a patient treated with antithyroid drugs. These TCRs come from a female donor with Graves disease.

In its sample, this clonotype was seen many times. The chain carries TRBV28 and TRBJ2-5; D gene unclear. CDR3 size: 11 residues. Germline loops: CDR1 MDHEN, CDR2 SYDVKM. Deletions cut 6 bases from V and 3 bases from J, with 5 bases between. The CDR3 here is CASSLKETQYF. The CDR3 coding sequence is TGTGCCAGCAGCTTAAAAGAGACCCAGTACTTC.

The chain has TRBV10-3 and TRBJ1-6; D not resolved. The CDR3 spans 15 residues. Germline CDR1 ENHRY, CDR2 SYGVKD. The ends were cut back, 3 bases at V and 4 bases at J, with 10 bases in the middle. Here the CDR3 DNA reads TGTGCCATCAGTGATGGACCCAAGTATAATTCACCCCTCCACTTT. This gives the protein CAISDGPKYNSPLHF.

V gene TRBV7-2 combines with J gene TRBJ2-7; 7 bases map to TRBD2. The CDR3 has 20 residues. Germline V gives CDR1 SGHTA, CDR2 FQGNSA. Trimming removed 4 bases from V and 3 bases from J; junction bases left unmatched: 24. CDR3 sequence: CASSYRIGMTGGFRIYEQYF. Here the CDR3 DNA reads TGTGCCAGCAGCTACCGAATAGGGATGACGGGAGGTTTTAGGATCTACGAGCAGTACTTC.

This clonotype is a singleton in its sample. Here the CDR3 DNA reads TGTGCCTGGAGTGTAGGGGGTGGAAACACCATATATTTT. Translated, it gives CAWSVGGGNTIYF. V and J are TRBV30 and TRBJ1-3; D is possibly TRBD1 (6 bases). The CDR3 is made up of 13 amino acids. The V gene lost 0 bases and the J gene lost 3 bases, with 6 bases spanning the gap. From germline, CDR1 is GTSNPN and CDR2 SVGIG (reference sequence).

The CDR3, as DNA: TGTGCCTGGAGTGTAGGCTGGGGGCTCCATGGCTACACCTTC. Translated, it gives CAWSVGWGLHGYTF. The chain combines TRBV30 with TRBJ1-2; the D gene is possibly TRBD1 (6 bases). CDR1 GTSNPN and CDR2 SVGIG come from the germline V gene (reference sequence). The CDR3 contains 14 residues. Trimming removed 0 bases at V and 6 bases at J, with 14 bases between.

This clonotype was seen a handful of times. The chain combines TRBV12-3 or TRBV12-4 with TRBJ2-7; tentatively, D is TRBD1 or TRBD2 (5 bases each). CDR3 length: 12 residues. Trimming stripped 8 bases from V and 6 bases from J, with 14 bases between. The chain's CDR3 is CASGYGAGEQYF. The CDR3 nucleotides are TGTGCCAGCGGTTACGGGGCTGGCGAGCAGTACTTC.

The chain links TRBV29-1 to TRBJ2-7; D uncertain. The germline CDR1 and CDR2 sequences are SQVTM and ANQGSEA. With 0 bases removed from V and 0 bases from J, the gap between germline ends came to 6 bases. CDR3 length: 13 residues. DNA for the CDR3: TGCAGCGTTGAAGATCCACGCTCCTACGAGCAGTACTTC. Amino acid sequence: CSVEDPRSYEQYF.

The chain employs TRBV20-1 and TRBJ2-7; 10 nucleotides match TRBD2. The J segment lost 2 bases and the V segment lost 5 bases, leaving 6 bases of the junction unmatched. Germline V gene data show CDR1 as DFQATT and CDR2 as SNEGSKA (reference sequence). This CDR3 contains 14 residues. CDR3 amino acids: CSASTGTSAYEQYF. The DNA for the CDR3 is TGCAGTGCTTCTACCGGGACTAGCGCCTACGAGCAGTACTTC.

The rearrangement uses TRBV4-2 and TRBJ1-1, with D possibly TRBD1 on 5 matching bases. From germline, CDR1 is LGHNA and CDR2 YNFKEQ. This CDR3 is built from 16 residues. The ends were cut back, 3 bases at V and 1 base at J, with 15 bases in the middle. The CDR3, as DNA: TGTGCCAGCAGCCAGGAGGTTACGAGGGGGAACACTGAAGCTTTCTTT. Its translation: CASSQEVTRGNTEAFF.

This clonotype came up many times. V and J are TRBV28 and TRBJ2-7; TRBD1 might be the D (5 bases). The CDR3 runs 13 residues. Germline V gene lookup returns CDR1 MDHEN and CDR2 SYDVKM. V was shortened by 3 bases and J by 2 bases, with 8 bases between the two germline ends. The CDR3 DNA sequence: TGTGCCAGCAGTTTGCGGACAACCTACGAGCAGTACTTC. It translates to CASSLRTTYEQYF.

This clonotype came up many times. The CDR3 DNA follows: TGTGCCAGCAGGGATGCCTTCCAAGAGACCCAGTACTTC. It codes for CASRDAFQETQYF. The gene calls are TRBV28 and TRBJ2-5; D remains unclear. Germline CDR1 MDHEN, CDR2 SYDVKM. V was clipped by 6 bases and J by 1 base, with 9 bases between them. CDR3 length: 13 residues.

In this sample, this clonotype turned up many times. The chain recombines TRBV5-1 with TRBJ1-1, with D unresolved. The ends were cut back, 0 bases at V and 4 bases at J, with 19 bases in the middle. This CDR3 contains 17 residues. The germline V gene has CDR1 SGHRS and CDR2 YFSETQ. Written as DNA, the CDR3 is TGCGCCAGCAGCTTGGCCGATCGGCCAAACTCGGGCACTGAAGCTTTCTTT. Amino acid sequence: CASSLADRPNSGTEAFF. The variable domain in full, with the rest retrieved from reference TRBV5-1 and TRBJ1-1, is KAGVTQTPRYLIKTRGQQVTLSCSPISGHRSVSWYQQTPGQGLQFLFEYFSETQRNKGNFPGRFSGRQFSNSRSEMNVSTLELGDSALYLCASSLADRPNSGTEAFFGQGTRLTVV.

The chain uses TRBV29-1 and TRBJ1-2; D unresolved. This CDR3 has 11 amino acids. The ends were cut back, 1 base at V and 4 bases at J, with 4 bases in the middle. The germline V gene encodes CDR1 SQVTM and CDR2 ANQGSEA. In DNA form, the CDR3 reads TGCAGCGTTGAAGTAGGCTATGGCTACACCTTC. This codes for CSVEVGYGYTF.

This clonotype showed up many times. The V call is TRBV2, the J call TRBJ2-5; weak D call: TRBD1 (6 bases). Germline lookup yields CDR1 SNHLY and CDR2 FYNNEI. Trimming shortened V by 5 bases and J by 1 base, and 14 bases separated the two germline ends. The CDR3 runs to 15 residues. CDR3 sequence: CASSRGDRLQETQYF. CDR3 DNA sequence: TGTGCCAGCAGTCGAGGAGACAGGCTCCAAGAGACCCAGTACTTC.